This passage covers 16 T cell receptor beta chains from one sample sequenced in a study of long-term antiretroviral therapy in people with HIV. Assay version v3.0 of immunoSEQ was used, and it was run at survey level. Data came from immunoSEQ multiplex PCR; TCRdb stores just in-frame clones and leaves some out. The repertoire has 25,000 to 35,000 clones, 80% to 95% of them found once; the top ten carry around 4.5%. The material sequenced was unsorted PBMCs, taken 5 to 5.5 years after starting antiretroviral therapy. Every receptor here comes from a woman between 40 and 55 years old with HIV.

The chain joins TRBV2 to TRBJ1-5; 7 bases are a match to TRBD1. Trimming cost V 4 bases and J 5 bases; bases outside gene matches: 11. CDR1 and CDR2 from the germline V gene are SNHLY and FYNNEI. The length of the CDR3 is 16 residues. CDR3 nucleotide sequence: TGTGCCAGCAGTGTAGTTCACAGGGGTGTATATCAGCCCCAGCATTTT. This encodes CASSVVHRGVYQPQHF.

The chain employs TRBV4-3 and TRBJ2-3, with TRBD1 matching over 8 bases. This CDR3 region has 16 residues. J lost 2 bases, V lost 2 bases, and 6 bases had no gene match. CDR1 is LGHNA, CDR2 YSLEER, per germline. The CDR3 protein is CASSQSGTGFTDTQYF. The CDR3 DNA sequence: TGCGCCAGCAGCCAATCCGGGACAGGCTTCACAGATACGCAGTATTTT.

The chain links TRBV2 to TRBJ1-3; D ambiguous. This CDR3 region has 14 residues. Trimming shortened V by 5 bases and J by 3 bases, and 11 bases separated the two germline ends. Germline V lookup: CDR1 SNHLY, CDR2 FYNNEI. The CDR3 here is CASSKPSIGNTIYF. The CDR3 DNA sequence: TGTGCCAGCAGTAAGCCGTCGATTGGAAACACCATATATTTT.

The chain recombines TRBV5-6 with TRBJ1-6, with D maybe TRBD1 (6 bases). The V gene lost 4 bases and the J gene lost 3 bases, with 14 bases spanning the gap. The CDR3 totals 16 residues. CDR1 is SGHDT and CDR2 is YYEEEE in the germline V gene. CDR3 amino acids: CASSGRTAIYNSPLHF. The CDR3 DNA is TGTGCCAGCAGCGGGCGGACAGCTATCTATAATTCACCCCTCCACTTT.

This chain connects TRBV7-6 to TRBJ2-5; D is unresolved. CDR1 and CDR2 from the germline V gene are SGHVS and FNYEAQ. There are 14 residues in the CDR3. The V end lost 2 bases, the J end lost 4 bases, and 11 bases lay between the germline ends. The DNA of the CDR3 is TGTGCCAGCAGCTTAAGGGCCGCTGGAGAGACCCAGTACTTC. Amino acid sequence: CASSLRAAGETQYF.

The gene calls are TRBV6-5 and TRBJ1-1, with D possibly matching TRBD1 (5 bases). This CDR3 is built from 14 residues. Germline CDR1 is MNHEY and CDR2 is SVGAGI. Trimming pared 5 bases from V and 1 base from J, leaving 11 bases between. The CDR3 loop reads CASSKPGTNTEAFF. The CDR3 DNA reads TGTGCCAGCAGTAAACCGGGGACGAACACTGAAGCTTTCTTT.

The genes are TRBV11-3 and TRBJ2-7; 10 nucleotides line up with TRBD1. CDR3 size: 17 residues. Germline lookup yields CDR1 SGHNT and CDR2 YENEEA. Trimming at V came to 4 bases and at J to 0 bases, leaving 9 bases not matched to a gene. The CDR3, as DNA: TGTGCCAGCAGCTCCGGACAGGGGGGGGACAGCTCCTACGAGCAGTACTTC. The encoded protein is CASSSGQGGDSSYEQYF.

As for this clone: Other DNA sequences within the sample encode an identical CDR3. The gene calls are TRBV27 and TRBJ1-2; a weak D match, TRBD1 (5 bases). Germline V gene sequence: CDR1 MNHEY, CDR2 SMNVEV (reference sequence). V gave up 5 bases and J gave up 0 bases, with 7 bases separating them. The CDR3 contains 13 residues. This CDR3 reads CASSLTANYGYTF. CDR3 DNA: TGTGCCAGCAGTCTGACAGCTAACTATGGCTACACCTTC.

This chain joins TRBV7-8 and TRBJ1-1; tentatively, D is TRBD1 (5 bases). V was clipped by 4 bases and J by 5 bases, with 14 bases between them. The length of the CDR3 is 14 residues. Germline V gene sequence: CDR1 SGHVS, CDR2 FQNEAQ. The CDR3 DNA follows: TGTGCCAGCAGCTGGGCCGGGACGGGGACTGAAGCTTTCTTT. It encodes CASSWAGTGTEAFF. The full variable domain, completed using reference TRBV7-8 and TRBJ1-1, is GAGVSQSPRYKVAKRGQDVALRCDPISGHVSLFWYQQALGQGPEFLTYFQNEAQLDKSGLPSDRFFAERPEGSVSTLKIQRTQQEDSAVYLCASSWAGTGTEAFFGQGTRLTVV.

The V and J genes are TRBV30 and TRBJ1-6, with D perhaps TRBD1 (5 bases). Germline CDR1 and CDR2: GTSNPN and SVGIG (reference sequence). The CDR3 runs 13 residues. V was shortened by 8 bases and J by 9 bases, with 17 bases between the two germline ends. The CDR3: CARVVRERSPLHF. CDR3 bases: TGTGCCAGGGTTGTCAGGGAACGTTCACCCCTCCACTTT.

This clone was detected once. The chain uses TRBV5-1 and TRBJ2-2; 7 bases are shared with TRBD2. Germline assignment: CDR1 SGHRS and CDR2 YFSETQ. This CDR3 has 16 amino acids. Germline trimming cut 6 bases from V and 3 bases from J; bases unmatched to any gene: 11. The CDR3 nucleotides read TGCGCCAGCAAGGTACTACCAGGGAGGGACACCGGGGAGCTGTTTTTT. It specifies CASKVLPGRDTGELFF.

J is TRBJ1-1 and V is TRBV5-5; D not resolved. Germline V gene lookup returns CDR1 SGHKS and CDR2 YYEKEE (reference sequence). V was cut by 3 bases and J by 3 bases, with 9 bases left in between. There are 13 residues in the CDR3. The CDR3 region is CASSWTSDTEAFF. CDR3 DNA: TGTGCCAGCAGCTGGACGTCAGACACTGAAGCTTTCTTT.

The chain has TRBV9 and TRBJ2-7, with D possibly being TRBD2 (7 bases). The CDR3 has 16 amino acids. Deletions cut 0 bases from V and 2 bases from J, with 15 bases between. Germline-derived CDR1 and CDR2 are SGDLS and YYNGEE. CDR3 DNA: TGTGCCAGCAGCGTAGGGGGGGGGACAACCCCCTACGAGCAGTACTTC. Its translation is CASSVGGGTTPYEQYF.

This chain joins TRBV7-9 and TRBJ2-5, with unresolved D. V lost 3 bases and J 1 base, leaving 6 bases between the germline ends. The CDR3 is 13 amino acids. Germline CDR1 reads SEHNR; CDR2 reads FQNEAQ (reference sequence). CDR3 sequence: CASSFSGQETQYF. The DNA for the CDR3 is TGTGCCAGCAGCTTTTCGGGCCAAGAGACCCAGTACTTC.

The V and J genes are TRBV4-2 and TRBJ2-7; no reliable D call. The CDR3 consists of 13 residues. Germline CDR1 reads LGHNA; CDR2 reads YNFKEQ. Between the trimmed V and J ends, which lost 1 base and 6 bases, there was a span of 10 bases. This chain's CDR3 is CASSQAIVGEQYF. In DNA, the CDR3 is TGTGCCAGCAGCCAAGCTATCGTCGGCGAGCAGTACTTC.

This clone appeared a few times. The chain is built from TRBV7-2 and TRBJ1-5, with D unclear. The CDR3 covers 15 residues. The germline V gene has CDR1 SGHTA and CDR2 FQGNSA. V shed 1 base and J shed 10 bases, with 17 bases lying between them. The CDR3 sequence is CASSLGYLSGKPQHF. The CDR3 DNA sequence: TGTGCCAGCAGCTTAGGGTATTTATCCGGGAAACCCCAGCATTTT.